This T cell receptor (beta chain) was recorded in a study of T-cell reconstitution after alpha-beta-depleted transplantation in children. Overall study findings and caveats: When one year had passed after transplant, most T-cell counts and diversity came from newly produced T cells.

This clonotype turned up a few times. The antigen is undetermined. Unique molecular identifiers were built into the TCRbeta library. TCRdb processed the PCR reads anew with MiXCR; each CDR3 protein has one entry. The sample records hundreds of thousands of distinct CDR3 sequences, less than 15% being singletons. The sequence was obtained from a girl aged 2 to 10 with congenital amegakaryocytic thrombocytopenia, due to receive a stem cell transplant. The input for sequencing was PBMCs, taken before TCRalphabeta/CD19-depleted stem cell transplant.

The CDR3 DNA sequence: TGTGCCAGCAGTCCGAGGGTTTACGAGCAGTACTTC. It specifies CASSPRVYEQYF. V is TRBV12-3 or TRBV12-4 and J is TRBJ2-7; TRBD2 might be the D (5 bases). CDR3 length: 12 amino acids. Trimming took off 5 bases at V and 4 bases at J, with 9 bases between the two ends.